The entry that follows covers one T cell receptor beta chain sequence. Antigen unknown. These data come from a study of cytomegalovirus exposure and HLA in healthy donors. The wider study: Roughly 180 million T cells yielded more than 90 million unique TCR beta sequences, as an earlier analysis found. Overall study results and limits: A later look showed TCR association rates differing by HLA locus, highest for DRB1 and lowest for HLA-C. Earlier analysis yielded a pattern in which most TCR beta V segments were productive about 90% or about 30% of the time.

The CDR3 has 15 residues. Trimming at V came to 7 bases and at J to 6 bases, leaving 11 bases not matched to a gene. CDR1 and CDR2 (germline): GTSNPN, SVGIG (reference sequence). In the PCR, 60 Vbeta and 13 Jbeta primers were used. Generated by immunoSEQ multiplex PCR, the TCRdb table keeps only in-frame clones and is missing some. The table has under 120,000 clones, roughly 70% seen once. The specimen sequenced was PBMCs. This chain uses TRBV30 with TRBJ2-2; 10 nucleotides agree with TRBD2. This clonotype was sampled from a man aged 40-49 years in good health and CMV-seropositive. CDR3: CAYPKSGRASGELFF. The CDR3 DNA follows: TGTGCCTATCCCAAAAGCGGGAGGGCTTCCGGGGAGCTGTTTTTT.